The 32 T cell receptor beta chains in this list originate from one sample, sequenced in a study of chemoradiotherapy in HPV16-positive cancers. This table comes from immunoSEQ multiplex PCR, and its TCRdb copy is limited to in-frame clones, with some not included. The sample lists fewer than 70,000 clones; roughly 90% were seen once. Sequencing used blood, obtained from a patient who underwent chemoradiotherapy. These receptors were collected from a human donor with HPV-associated anogenital cancer.

The chain links TRBV25-1 to TRBJ2-3, with D perhaps TRBD1 (5 bases). CDR3 length: 16 amino acids. Germline loops: CDR1 MGHDK, CDR2 SYGVNS. With 5 bases removed from V and 3 bases from J, the gap between germline ends came to 18 bases. CDR3 DNA sequence: TGTGCCAGCAGTCCAGAAGGGGCCAGGGCTACAGATACGCAGTATTTT. It translates to CASSPEGARATDTQYF.

This clone appeared once. The chain uses TRBV14 and TRBJ1-5; weak D call: TRBD1 (6 bases). Germline CDR1 is SGHDN and CDR2 is FVKESK. CDR3 length equals 15 residues. V lost 2 bases to trimming and J lost 4 bases, with 12 bases between them. The CDR3 loop is CASSQFQGTNQPQHF. CDR3 DNA: TGTGCCAGCAGCCAATTTCAGGGGACGAATCAGCCCCAGCATTTT.

This clone was seen only once. V gene TRBV4-1 combines with J gene TRBJ2-7; a weak D match, TRBD1 (6 bases). Germline CDR1 and CDR2: MGHRA and YSYEKL. CDR3 size: 15 residues. The V and J ends lost 4 bases and 2 bases respectively, with 15 bases between them. The CDR3 DNA is TGCGCCAGCAGCCGTGACAGGAGTCCCCCCTACGAGCAGTACTTC. It yields the protein CASSRDRSPPYEQYF.

The chain couples TRBV27 to TRBJ2-7; D gene unclear. There are 13 residues in the CDR3. From germline, CDR1 is MNHEY and CDR2 SMNVEV (reference sequence). The ends were cut back, 4 bases at V and 2 bases at J, with 9 bases in the middle. This CDR3 is CASSSTRAYEQYF. The CDR3 DNA is TGTGCCAGCAGTTCTACACGAGCCTACGAGCAGTACTTC.

This clone was observed a single time. This chain links TRBV27 with TRBJ2-3, with D unclear. V was clipped by 5 bases and J by 5 bases, with 11 bases between them. Germline V lookup: CDR1 MNHEY, CDR2 SMNVEV (reference sequence). The CDR3 runs to 13 residues. The CDR3 reads CASSATWKDTQYF. The CDR3 bases are TGTGCCAGCAGTGCGACTTGGAAAGATACGCAGTATTTT.

The rearrangement joins TRBV18 to TRBJ1-2; possible D gene TRBD1, 5 bases. This CDR3 contains 15 residues. Trimming took off 2 bases at V and 0 bases at J, with 10 bases between the two ends. Germline V gene data show CDR1 as KGHSH and CDR2 as LQKENI. CDR3 region: CASSPGTDSNYGYTF. In DNA form, the CDR3 reads TGTGCCAGCTCACCAGGGACGGACTCTAACTATGGCTACACCTTC. Variable domain in full (rest from reference TRBV18 and TRBJ1-2): NAGVMQNPRHLVRRRGQEARLRCSPMKGHSHVYWYRQLPEEGLKFMVYLQKENIIDESGMPKERFSAEFPKEGPSILRIQQVVRGDSAAYFCASSPGTDSNYGYTFGSGTRLTVV.

The gene calls are TRBV5-5 and TRBJ2-7, with 9 bases matching TRBD1. The germline V gene encodes CDR1 SGHKS and CDR2 YYEKEE (reference sequence). The CDR3 is 15 amino acids. V lost 1 base, J lost 5 bases, and 7 bases stayed unmatched. The chain's CDR3 is CASSLFMGQGDEQYF. In DNA, the CDR3 is TGTGCCAGCAGCTTGTTTATGGGACAGGGCGACGAGCAGTACTTC.

This clone appeared once. The chain is built from TRBV11-2 and TRBJ2-3; tentatively, D is TRBD2 (5 bases). The CDR3 sequence is 14 residues long. Germline-derived CDR1 and CDR2 are SGHAT and FQNNGV. V was trimmed by 1 base and J by 5 bases, leaving 10 bases between them. The CDR3 bases are TGTGCCAGCAGCTTAGCCACTAGACTAGATACGCAGTATTTT. It is translated as CASSLATRLDTQYF.

The V and J genes are TRBV7-9 and TRBJ1-6; D is unresolved. CDR1 is SEHNR, CDR2 FQNEAQ, per germline (reference sequence). The V and J ends lost 5 bases and 7 bases respectively, with 9 bases between them. The CDR3 runs 13 residues. CDR3: CASSRPGNSPLHF. As DNA, the CDR3 is TGTGCCAGCAGCCGCCCCGGAAATTCACCCCTCCACTTT.

CDR3 sequence reads: CATSSDRASNQPQHF. The CDR3 DNA is TGTGCCACCAGCTCGGACAGGGCAAGCAATCAGCCCCAGCATTTT. The chain joins TRBV15 to TRBJ1-5; 8 bases are a match to TRBD1. CDR3 length: 15 residues. With 5 bases clipped from V and 1 base from J, the junction kept 4 bases outside the gene matches. Germline lookup yields CDR1 LNHNV and CDR2 YYDKDF (reference sequence).

The chain carries TRBV9 and TRBJ1-1; 9 bases align to TRBD1. J gave up 2 bases and V 0 bases, and 5 bases lay outside the gene matches. The germline V gene has CDR1 SGDLS and CDR2 YYNGEE. The CDR3 consists of 16 residues. This CDR3 is CASSVGPQGANTEAFF. The CDR3 DNA sequence: TGTGCCAGCAGCGTAGGTCCACAGGGGGCTAACACTGAAGCTTTCTTT.

This chain joins TRBV9 and TRBJ2-1, with unresolved D. The germline gives CDR1 SGDLS, CDR2 YYNGEE. V was cut by 0 bases and J by 0 bases, with 4 bases left in between. This CDR3 spans 14 amino acids. The CDR3 sequence is CASSVEFSYNEQFF. CDR3 DNA sequence: TGTGCCAGCAGCGTAGAATTCTCCTACAATGAGCAGTTCTTC.

The chain carries TRBV7-9 and TRBJ2-1; 8 nucleotides agree with TRBD2. The trim removed 8 bases at V and 6 bases at J, leaving 6 bases unmatched. CDR1 is SEHNR and CDR2 is FQNEAQ in the germline V gene (reference sequence). The CDR3 loop spans 13 amino acids. The CDR3 DNA sequence: TGTGCCAGCGGACTAGCCGCGTCCAATGAGCAGTTCTTC. This gives the protein CASGLAASNEQFF.

The V and J genes are TRBV9 and TRBJ1-1, with D unclear. The V and J ends lost 0 bases and 5 bases respectively, with 17 bases between them. The CDR3 has 16 residues. Germline values: CDR1 SGDLS, CDR2 YYNGEE. CDR3 residues: CASSVEGTSLGTEAFF. The CDR3 bases are TGTGCCAGCAGCGTAGAAGGTACCTCTTTGGGGACTGAAGCTTTCTTT.

This chain links TRBV2 with TRBJ2-7; D might be TRBD1 (5 bases). The CDR3 totals 15 residues. Germline values: CDR1 SNHLY, CDR2 FYNNEI. The germline V and J ends were trimmed by 3 bases and 0 bases, with 12 bases remaining between them. The CDR3, as DNA: TGTGCCAGCAGTGATCCGACAGTAAGCTCCTACGAGCAGTACTTC. Residues: CASSDPTVSSYEQYF.

Within the sample, this clone is medium-sized. J is TRBJ1-5 and V is TRBV4-2; maybe TRBD1 (6 bases). With 4 bases removed from V and 0 bases from J, the gap between germline ends came to 13 bases. Germline loops: CDR1 LGHNA, CDR2 YNFKEQ. The CDR3 contains 16 residues. In DNA form, the CDR3 reads TGTGCCAGCAGCCCACGGGGGGCGAATAGCAATCAGCCCCAGCATTTT. This gives the protein CASSPRGANSNQPQHF.

This chain connects TRBV6-6 to TRBJ1-2, with D possibly being TRBD1 (6 bases). The germline V gene has CDR1 MNHNY and CDR2 SVGAGI (reference sequence). The CDR3 length is 15 residues. Trimming took off 5 bases at V and 0 bases at J, with 13 bases between the two ends. Written as DNA, the CDR3 is TGTGCCAGCAGTACGGCCCGACAGGCTAACTATGGCTACACCTTC. Protein product: CASSTARQANYGYTF.

The chain employs TRBV6-6 and TRBJ2-7; no clear D. Deletions cut 4 bases from V and 10 bases from J, with 17 bases between. Germline CDR1 MNHNY, CDR2 SVGAGI (reference sequence). This CDR3 is built from 13 residues. The CDR3 DNA sequence: TGTGCCAGCAGTTCACCCCCCAAACAAGATCAGTACTTC. Encoded protein: CASSSPPKQDQYF.

V usage is TRBV7-6 and J usage is TRBJ2-3; 7 bases fit TRBD2. Losses at the gene ends were 3 bases for V and 1 base for J; bases not matched to a gene: 7. The CDR3 extends over 16 amino acids. Germline CDR1 is SGHVS and CDR2 is FNYEAQ. CDR3 region: CASSLSSGEGTDTQYF. The CDR3, as DNA: TGTGCCAGCAGCTTGTCGAGCGGGGAGGGCACAGATACGCAGTATTTT.

The rearrangement links TRBV11-2 to TRBJ1-1, with D possibly TRBD1 on 5 matching bases. The CDR3 extends over 15 amino acids. Germline V CDR1 and CDR2: SGHAT, FQNNGV. V was clipped by 3 bases and J by 1 base, with 12 bases between them. CDR3 protein: CASSFRFQGNTEAFF. For the CDR3, the DNA is TGTGCCAGCAGCTTCCGATTCCAGGGGAACACTGAAGCTTTCTTT.

The rearrangement uses TRBV7-3 and TRBJ2-2; D call uncertain. The length of the CDR3 is 12 residues. Germline CDR1 and CDR2: SGHTA and FQGTGA. V was clipped by 2 bases and J by 6 bases, with 4 bases between them. CDR3 amino acids: CASSLLAGELFF. CDR3 DNA sequence: TGTGCCAGCAGCTTATTGGCCGGGGAGCTGTTTTTT.

This clone has a single count. This rearrangement joins TRBV10-3 to TRBJ2-7, with 9 bases matching TRBD2. Looked up from germline, CDR1 is ENHRY and CDR2 is SYGVKD. The CDR3 spans 20 residues. V trimming: 4 bases; J trimming: 0 bases; junction bases outside the gene matches: 19. In nucleotides, the CDR3 is TGTGCCATCAGTGCCCCAAGAGCGGTAGCGGGAGAGAGGAGCTCCTACGAGCAGTACTTC. Translated: CAISAPRAVAGERSSYEQYF.

The CDR3 nucleotides read TGTGCCAGCTCACCCGACAGGCGCAATCAGCCCCAGCATTTT. Its translation is CASSPDRRNQPQHF. The chain is built from TRBV18 and TRBJ1-5; D is possibly TRBD1 (6 bases). CDR3 size: 14 residues. V dropped 3 bases and J dropped 2 bases, with 8 bases sitting between them. The germline gives CDR1 KGHSH, CDR2 LQKENI.

The chain has TRBV19 and TRBJ1-4; tentative D call: TRBD1 (5 bases). The CDR3 contains 15 residues. Per the germline V gene, CDR1 is LNHDA and CDR2 is SQIVND (reference sequence). Deletions cut 8 bases from V and 6 bases from J, with 19 bases between. CDR3 protein: CASADAGQVHEKLFF. The CDR3 coding sequence is TGTGCCAGTGCTGACGCGGGGCAGGTGCATGAAAAACTGTTTTTT.

This chain joins TRBV5-1 and TRBJ1-1; D is ambiguous. The CDR3 is 14 residues long. V lost 1 base and J 1 base, leaving 8 bases between the germline ends. In germline, CDR1 is SGHRS, CDR2 YFSETQ. CDR3 protein: CASSLNAENTEAFF. The DNA for the CDR3 is TGCGCCAGCAGCTTGAATGCGGAGAACACTGAAGCTTTCTTT.

In this sample, this clone turned up once. This chain uses TRBV5-6 with TRBJ1-2, with D possibly TRBD1 on 6 matching bases. The V end lost 0 bases, the J end lost 3 bases, and 9 bases lay between the germline ends. The CDR3 contains 14 residues. Germline CDR1 and CDR2: SGHDT and YYEEEE. The CDR3 region is CASSLDDRHYGYTF. CDR3 coding DNA: TGTGCCAGCAGCTTGGACGACAGGCACTATGGCTACACCTTC. Looking up the rest from reference TRBV5-6 and TRBJ1-2 gives the full variable domain: DAGVTQSPTHLIKTRGQQVTLRCSPKSGHDTVSWYQQALGQGPQFIFQYYEEEERQRGNFPDRFSGHQFPNYSSELNVNALLLGDSALYLCASSLDDRHYGYTFGSGTRLTVV.

The CDR3 DNA follows: TGTGCCAGCTCTCCAAACACCGGACAGGGAAACACCATATATTTT. This encodes CASSPNTGQGNTIYF. The rearrangement joins TRBV18 to TRBJ1-3, with D tentatively TRBD1 (6 bases). Trimming stripped 6 bases from V and 4 bases from J, with 16 bases between. The CDR3 length is 15 residues. Germline loops: CDR1 KGHSH, CDR2 LQKENI.

The rearrangement links TRBV6-6 to TRBJ1-1; TRBD1 aligns across 10 bases. V lost 4 bases, J lost 4 bases, and 9 bases stayed unmatched. Germline V CDR1 and CDR2: MNHNY, SVGAGI (reference sequence). CDR3 length equals 16 residues. The CDR3 sequence: CASSSDRGRFITEAFF. The CDR3 bases are TGTGCCAGCAGTTCCGACAGGGGGCGTTTTATCACTGAAGCTTTCTTT.

The V and J genes are TRBV9 and TRBJ2-2; perhaps TRBD2 as D (6 bases). V was shortened by 0 bases and J by 2 bases, with 11 bases between the two germline ends. CDR3 length: 16 amino acids. Germline V gives CDR1 SGDLS, CDR2 YYNGEE. This chain's CDR3 is CASSVGAGINTGELFF. In DNA form, the CDR3 reads TGTGCCAGCAGCGTAGGAGCGGGCATTAACACCGGGGAGCTGTTTTTT.

J is TRBJ1-2 and V is TRBV7-8, with a possible D match to TRBD1 (6 bases). Trimming shortened V by 5 bases and J by 1 base, and 8 bases separated the two germline ends. CDR1 and CDR2 from the germline V gene are SGHVS and FQNEAQ. The CDR3 consists of 13 residues. CDR3 DNA sequence: TGTGCCAGCAGCAGACAGGTTAACTATGGCTACACCTTC. Protein: CASSRQVNYGYTF.

This rearrangement joins TRBV2 to TRBJ2-7; TRBD1 matches at 7 bases. CDR1 and CDR2 (germline): SNHLY, FYNNEI. V was pared by 8 bases and J by 1 base, with 8 bases of the junction left unmatched. The CDR3 totals 14 residues. The CDR3 loop reads CASVWDSVSYEQYF. CDR3 nucleotides: TGTGCCAGCGTCTGGGACAGCGTATCCTACGAGCAGTACTTC.

The chain couples TRBV7-9 to TRBJ2-2; D perhaps matches TRBD2 (5 bases). Germline CDR1 SEHNR, CDR2 FQNEAQ (reference sequence). The CDR3 contains 15 residues. Trimming shortened V by 1 base and J by 0 bases, and 6 bases separated the two germline ends. CDR3 bases: TGTGCCAGCAGCTTAGGCGGGTCGAACACCGGGGAGCTGTTTTTT. Amino acid sequence: CASSLGGSNTGELFF.